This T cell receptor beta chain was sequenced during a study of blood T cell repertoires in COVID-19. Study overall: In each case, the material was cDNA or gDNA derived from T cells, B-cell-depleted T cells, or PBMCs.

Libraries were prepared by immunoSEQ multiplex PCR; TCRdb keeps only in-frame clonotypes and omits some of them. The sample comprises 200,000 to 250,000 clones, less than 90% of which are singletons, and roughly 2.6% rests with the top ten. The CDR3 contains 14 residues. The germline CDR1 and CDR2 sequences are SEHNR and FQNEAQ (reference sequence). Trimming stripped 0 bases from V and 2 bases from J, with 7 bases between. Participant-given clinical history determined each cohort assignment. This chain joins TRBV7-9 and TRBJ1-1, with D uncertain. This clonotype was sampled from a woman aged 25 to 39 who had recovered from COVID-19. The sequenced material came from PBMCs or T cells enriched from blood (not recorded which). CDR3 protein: CASSLARDNTEAFF. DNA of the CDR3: TGTGCCAGCAGCTTAGCGCGAGATAACACTGAAGCTTTCTTT.